These 30 T cell receptor beta chains share one sample of origin, sequenced in a study of T cell responses to AZD1222 COVID-19 vaccine (dated by TCRdb to 2020 to 2022). Sample time point, as interpreted from the label and publication: baseline before first vaccination. The library was made by the immunoSEQ multiplex PCR assay. Entries here come from immuneACCESS through TCRdb and include only in-frame sequences with V and J called. Some clones fail to appear in such tables; in the studies checked, an unresolved V gene covers under half of the shortfall, and the cause of the remainder is unknown. The sample table contains tens of thousands of clones; only one count was recorded for 87% of them. Clones ranked in the top ten supply roughly 24% of the sample. Sample: peripheral blood, taken on day 0 of AZD1222 vaccination. These TCRs come from an adult in good health.

The rearrangement uses TRBV28 and TRBJ1-4; D remains unclear. Germline assignment: CDR1 MDHEN and CDR2 SYDVKM. The CDR3 runs 16 residues. V shed 5 bases and J shed 8 bases, with 21 bases lying between them. CDR3 protein: CASSTRLGSVGEKLFF. As DNA, the CDR3 is TGTGCCAGCAGTACTCGACTGGGATCAGTAGGCGAAAAACTGTTTTTT.

The chain couples TRBV9 to TRBJ1-5; 8 nucleotides line up with TRBD1. Losses at the gene ends were 3 bases for V and 7 bases for J; bases not matched to a gene: 3. The CDR3 is 13 residues long. Germline V CDR1 and CDR2: SGDLS, YYNGEE. In DNA, the CDR3 is TGTGCCAGCAGCGCGACAGGGGACCAGCCCCAGCATTTT. Amino acid sequence: CASSATGDQPQHF.

This clone has just one count. The chain is built from TRBV7-3 and TRBJ2-7, with a possible D match to TRBD1 (5 bases). Germline CDR1 reads SGHTA; CDR2 reads FQGTGA. Trimming removed 2 bases from V and 6 bases from J, with 14 bases in between. The length of the CDR3 is 14 residues. The DNA of the CDR3 is TGTGCCAGCAGCTTATATGTTGGGGCCCCCGAGCAGTACTTC. This gives the protein CASSLYVGAPEQYF.

The V call is TRBV6-5, the J call TRBJ2-3; possibly TRBD2 for D (6 bases). The germline V and J ends were trimmed by 7 bases and 8 bases, with 16 bases remaining between them. This CDR3 is 13 amino acids long. CDR1 and CDR2 (germline): MNHEY, SVGAGI. CDR3 DNA: TGTGCCAGCAAAACGGGAGCTGCGGGTACGCAGTATTTT. Translating gives CASKTGAAGTQYF.

This rearrangement joins TRBV7-8 to TRBJ2-5; tentatively, D is TRBD1 (5 bases). Germline V gene data show CDR1 as SGHVS and CDR2 as FQNEAQ. This CDR3 spans 14 amino acids. V gave up 10 bases and J gave up 2 bases, with 17 bases separating them. CDR3 amino acids: CATRTKRQQETQYF. The CDR3 nucleotides read TGTGCCACGCGAACTAAGCGACAGCAAGAGACCCAGTACTTC.

This clone was seen just once. The rearrangement joins TRBV7-2 to TRBJ1-2; D unclear. Between the trimmed V and J ends, which lost 2 bases and 3 bases, there was a span of 7 bases. Germline loops: CDR1 SGHTA, CDR2 FQGNSA. The CDR3 is 13 residues long. This CDR3 reads CASSLRADYGYTF. The CDR3, as DNA: TGTGCCAGCAGCTTAAGGGCAGACTATGGCTACACCTTC. The entire variable domain, with the rest obtained from reference TRBV7-2 and TRBJ1-2, is as follows: GAGVSQSPSNKVTEKGKDVELRCDPISGHTALYWYRQSLGQGLEFLIYFQGNSAPDKSGLPSDRFSAERTGGSVSTLTIQRTQQEDSAVYLCASSLRADYGYTFGSGTRLTVV.

The chain carries TRBV27 and TRBJ2-2, with D perhaps matching TRBD1 (6 bases). The CDR3 contains 17 residues. Germline lookup yields CDR1 MNHEY and CDR2 SMNVEV (reference sequence). V lost 5 bases and J 1 base, leaving 17 bases between the germline ends. CDR3 DNA sequence: TGTGCCAGCAGTGTACTTAGACAGGAGATGAACACCGGGGAGCTGTTTTTT. Translating it yields CASSVLRQEMNTGELFF.

V gene TRBV7-3 combines with J gene TRBJ2-1; 9 bases are a match to TRBD2. CDR3 size: 15 residues. The V segment lost 4 bases and the J segment 0 bases; nucleotides outside the gene matches: 1. Germline CDR1 SGHTA, CDR2 FQGTGA. In DNA, the CDR3 is TGTGCCAGCAGCTCGACTAGCGGCTCCTACAATGAGCAGTTCTTC. Encoded protein: CASSSTSGSYNEQFF. The full variable domain, in which reference TRBV7-3 and TRBJ2-1 provide the parts outside the CDR3, is GAGVSQTPSNKVTEKGKYVELRCDPISGHTALYWYRQSLGQGPEFLIYFQGTGAADDSGLPNDRFFAVRPEGSVSTLKIQRTERGDSAVYLCASSSTSGSYNEQFFGPGTRLTVL.

The V gene is TRBV7-9, the J gene TRBJ1-1; the D gene is possibly TRBD1 (5 bases). Germline CDR1 reads SEHNR; CDR2 reads FQNEAQ (reference sequence). The CDR3 contains 15 residues. The ends were cut back, 5 bases at V and 6 bases at J, with 19 bases in the middle. This chain's CDR3 is CASSPKGRLGAEAFF. CDR3 sequence (DNA): TGTGCCAGCAGCCCCAAGGGACGGCTGGGCGCTGAAGCTTTCTTT.

J is TRBJ2-1 and V is TRBV5-1; TRBD1 might be the D (6 bases). The CDR3 is made up of 18 amino acids. Between the trimmed V and J ends, which lost 7 bases and 0 bases, there was a span of 23 bases. Germline values: CDR1 SGHRS, CDR2 YFSETQ. CDR3 nucleotides: TGCGCCAGCCTTCCCTCAGGAACAGGGCTAACCTCCTACAATGAGCAGTTCTTC. Its protein is CASLPSGTGLTSYNEQFF.

The rearrangement uses TRBV7-9 and TRBJ2-3, with D maybe TRBD2 (6 bases). V dropped 2 bases and J dropped 5 bases, with 17 bases sitting between them. Germline CDR1 SEHNR, CDR2 FQNEAQ (reference sequence). The CDR3 length is 16 residues. CDR3 DNA sequence: TGTGCCAGCAGCTTATCGTTTGGCGGAGGGGTAGATACGCAGTATTTT. It codes for CASSLSFGGGVDTQYF.

The V gene is TRBV28, the J gene TRBJ1-5, with D maybe TRBD1 (5 bases). V was clipped by 2 bases and J by 4 bases, with 9 bases between them. Germline V gives CDR1 MDHEN, CDR2 SYDVKM. This CDR3 has 14 residues. DNA of the CDR3: TGTGCCAGCAGTTTACCCGGGGGAAATCAGCCCCAGCATTTT. Protein product: CASSLPGGNQPQHF.

CDR3 protein: CASSVTSGEGNEQFF. DNA of the CDR3: TGTGCCAGCAGCGTGACTAGCGGAGAGGGGAATGAGCAGTTCTTC. The chain couples TRBV9 to TRBJ2-1; 9 bases match TRBD2. Per the germline V gene, CDR1 is SGDLS and CDR2 is YYNGEE. The CDR3 loop spans 15 amino acids. V was pared by 2 bases and J by 7 bases, with 7 bases of the junction left unmatched.

The CDR3 sequence: CASSLMDASTDTQYF. The CDR3 nucleotides are TGTGCCAGCAGCTTGATGGATGCTAGCACAGATACGCAGTATTTT. The V and J genes are TRBV7-2 and TRBJ2-3; D is undetermined. Germline CDR1 and CDR2: SGHTA and FQGNSA. V was cut by 3 bases and J by 0 bases, with 10 bases left in between. There are 15 residues in the CDR3.

The chain recombines TRBV5-1 with TRBJ1-6, with 11 bases aligning to TRBD1. The V gene end was trimmed by 3 bases and the J gene end by 8 bases; junction bases not matched to a gene: 4. CDR1 and CDR2 (germline): SGHRS, YFSETQ. CDR3 length equals 15 residues. CDR3 sequence: CASSSGQGVDSPLHF. DNA for the CDR3: TGCGCCAGCAGCTCGGGACAGGGGGTGGATTCACCCCTCCACTTT.

The V and J genes are TRBV12-3 or TRBV12-4 and TRBJ1-5; D ambiguous. The CDR3 extends over 13 amino acids. Trimming shortened V by 2 bases and J by 7 bases, and 9 bases separated the two germline ends. The DNA for the CDR3 is TGTGCCAGCAGTTTAAGGGAGGCACAGCCCCAGCATTTT. Residues: CASSLREAQPQHF.

This clone has a single count. This chain joins TRBV5-8 and TRBJ1-1, with TRBD1 identical over 9 bases. Germline-derived CDR1 and CDR2 are SGHTS and YDEGEE. Germline trimming cut 4 bases from V and 11 bases from J; bases unmatched to any gene: 6. The CDR3 totals 12 residues. The CDR3 loop is CASSRDRVEAFF. CDR3 DNA sequence: TGTGCCAGCAGCCGGGACAGGGTTGAGGCTTTCTTT.

V gene TRBV6-1 combines with J gene TRBJ2-5; TRBD1 aligns across 9 bases. CDR1 is MNHNS and CDR2 is SASEGT in the germline V gene. Trimming cost V 6 bases and J 4 bases; bases outside gene matches: 15. The length of the CDR3 is 17 residues. The CDR3 sequence is CASREHPGQGRGETQYF. The DNA for the CDR3 is TGTGCCAGCAGAGAACATCCGGGACAGGGACGGGGAGAGACCCAGTACTTC.

This sequence joins TRBV24-1 and TRBJ2-3; either TRBD1 or TRBD2 may supply D (6 bases each). This CDR3 comprises 16 residues. Trimming stripped 5 bases from V and 3 bases from J, with 17 bases between. Germline loops: CDR1 KGHDR, CDR2 SFDVKD. The CDR3 sequence is CATSGGAQGLTDTQYF. Here the CDR3 DNA reads TGTGCCACCAGTGGGGGGGCGCAGGGGTTAACAGATACGCAGTATTTT.

This chain connects TRBV24-1 to TRBJ1-5, with a weak D call TRBD1 (6 bases). The germline CDR1 and CDR2 sequences are KGHDR and SFDVKD. This CDR3 has 16 residues. V was trimmed by 4 bases and J by 4 bases, leaving 16 bases between them. The CDR3 loop is CATSDRGPQGNQPQHF. The CDR3 region has the DNA TGTGCCACCAGTGACCGGGGGCCCCAGGGAAATCAGCCCCAGCATTTT.

The gene calls are TRBV5-4 and TRBJ2-1; the match to TRBD2 covers 8 bases. From germline, CDR1 is SGHNT and CDR2 YYREEE (reference sequence). After removal of 2 bases from V and 7 bases from J, the junction contained 11 bases not matched to a gene. CDR3 size: 16 residues. The CDR3 bases are TGTGCCAGCAGCTTATTCCCAGGAGCGGGGGCAAATGAGCAGTTCTTC. This sequence encodes CASSLFPGAGANEQFF.

The chain has TRBV11-1 and TRBJ2-7, with 8 positions matching TRBD1. Germline V gene data show CDR1 as SGHAT and CDR2 as FQDESV (reference sequence). This CDR3 spans 14 amino acids. Trimming took 4 bases from V and 4 from J; bases not matched to a gene: 6. The CDR3 reads CASSWDRSDYEQYF. CDR3 nucleotides: TGTGCCAGCAGCTGGGACAGGTCGGATTACGAGCAGTACTTC.

This clone appeared a few times. The chain is built from TRBV30 and TRBJ2-5; D is unresolved. The V and J ends lost 3 bases and 7 bases respectively, with 12 bases between them. The V gene's germline CDR1 is GTSNPN and CDR2 SVGIG (reference sequence). The CDR3 covers 12 residues. The CDR3 spells CAWSPTPGTQYF. The CDR3 bases are TGTGCCTGGAGCCCTACCCCCGGGACCCAGTACTTC.

The rearrangement joins TRBV7-9 to TRBJ2-3, with 12 bases aligning to TRBD2. This CDR3 is 14 amino acids long. Germline lookup yields CDR1 SEHNR and CDR2 FQNEAQ (reference sequence). V lost 4 bases, J lost 6 bases, and 2 bases stayed unmatched. CDR3 nucleotide sequence: TGTGCCAGCAGCTCCGGACTAGCGGGGGATACGCAGTATTTT. It encodes CASSSGLAGDTQYF.

This clone was observed a few times. The chain is built from TRBV5-1 and TRBJ2-1; D tentatively reads TRBD1 or TRBD2 (6 bases each). The germline V gene has CDR1 SGHRS and CDR2 YFSETQ. The V end lost 5 bases, the J end lost 7 bases, and 19 bases lay between the germline ends. The length of the CDR3 is 15 residues. The CDR3 reads CASSLQGLAMNEQFF. CDR3 nucleotide sequence: TGCGCCAGCAGTCTGCAGGGGCTAGCGATGAATGAGCAGTTCTTC.

The chain employs TRBV27 and TRBJ2-7; TRBD2 matches 11 bases. Trimming cost V 6 bases and J 4 bases; bases outside gene matches: 11. The CDR3 runs 16 residues. Germline CDR1 and CDR2: MNHEY and SMNVEV (reference sequence). The CDR3 spells CASSPTAGTSGYEQYF. The CDR3 DNA follows: TGTGCCAGCAGCCCAACCGCCGGGACTAGCGGATACGAGCAGTACTTC.

This rearrangement joins TRBV7-9 to TRBJ2-7; TRBD2 is a possible D gene (5 bases). This CDR3 contains 16 residues. CDR1 is SEHNR, CDR2 FQNEAQ, per germline (reference sequence). The V end lost 1 base, the J end lost 5 bases, and 18 bases lay between the germline ends. In nucleotides, the CDR3 is TGTGCCAGCAGCTTAGGGGTAGGGAGAGTAGGAAACGAGCAGTACTTC. This sequence encodes CASSLGVGRVGNEQYF.

This chain connects TRBV24-1 to TRBJ1-5; D gene unclear. Trimming took 5 bases from V and 6 from J, leaving 10 bases between them. The CDR3 is 13 residues long. Germline CDR1 is KGHDR and CDR2 is SFDVKD. In DNA form, the CDR3 reads TGTGCCACCAGTGGAGGGTGGAGTCAGCCCCAGCATTTT. It codes for CATSGGWSQPQHF.

V and J are TRBV5-1 and TRBJ2-2, with 9 bases identical to TRBD1. The CDR3 loop spans 14 amino acids. Losses at the gene ends were 4 bases for V and 7 bases for J; bases not matched to a gene: 5. Germline CDR1 SGHRS, CDR2 YFSETQ. The CDR3 is CASSPQGADGELFF. The CDR3 DNA reads as TGCGCCAGCAGCCCACAGGGGGCTGACGGGGAGCTGTTTTTT.

The chain has TRBV7-2 and TRBJ2-5; D may be TRBD1 or TRBD2 (5 bases each). Trimming took off 3 bases at V and 4 bases at J, with 12 bases between the two ends. Germline CDR1 and CDR2: SGHTA and FQGNSA. CDR3 length equals 14 residues. DNA of the CDR3: TGTGCCAGCAGCTTTGGGGGTCAGGGAGAGACCCAGTACTTC. It is translated as CASSFGGQGETQYF.